This entry lists 3 T cell receptor beta chains sequenced from one sample in a study of response to subunit inactivated influenza vaccine. TCRdb analysed the RT-PCR reads with MiXCR anew, one entry per CDR3 protein. Among 450,000 to 700,000 distinct CDR3 sequences listed, approximately 15% were seen once. The source was PBMCs from blood, collected 11 to 12 days after vaccination. These TCRs come from a man aged 45-65 years who received an inactivated influenza vaccine.

This clonotype was observed many times. The CDR3 DNA is TGTGCCAGTAGGACCTCAGGGGGGCGCCAAGAGACCCAGTACTTC. Amino acids: CASRTSGGRQETQYF. The gene calls are TRBV12-3 or TRBV12-4 and TRBJ2-5, with D possibly TRBD1 on 7 matching bases. V dropped 9 bases and J dropped 1 base, with 18 bases sitting between them. This CDR3 spans 15 amino acids.

This clonotype has just a few counts. The chain is built from TRBV9 and TRBJ2-1; 8 bases agree with TRBD2. The germline CDR1 and CDR2 sequences are SGDLS and YYNGEE. Trimming removed 0 bases from V and 3 bases from J; junction bases left unmatched: 5. CDR3 length: 16 amino acids. For the CDR3, the DNA is TGTGCCAGCAGCGTAGGGGCTAGCGGGTTCTACAATGAGCAGTTCTTC. Translated: CASSVGASGFYNEQFF. Full variable domain (rest looked up from reference TRBV9 and TRBJ2-1): DSGVTQTPKHLITATGQRVTLRCSPRSGDLSVYWYQQSLDQGLQFLIQYYNGEERAKGNILERFSAQQFPDLHSELNLSSLELGDSALYFCASSVGASGFYNEQFFGPGTRLTVL.

The chain combines TRBV7-8 with TRBJ2-2; TRBD1 matches 10 bases. CDR3 length equals 15 residues. Germline V gene lookup returns CDR1 SGHVS and CDR2 FQNEAQ. J gave up 6 bases and V 5 bases, and 6 bases lay outside the gene matches. CDR3 in amino acids: CASSLRDRGAGELFF. CDR3 nucleotide sequence: TGTGCCAGCAGCCTCCGGGACAGGGGTGCCGGGGAGCTGTTTTTT.